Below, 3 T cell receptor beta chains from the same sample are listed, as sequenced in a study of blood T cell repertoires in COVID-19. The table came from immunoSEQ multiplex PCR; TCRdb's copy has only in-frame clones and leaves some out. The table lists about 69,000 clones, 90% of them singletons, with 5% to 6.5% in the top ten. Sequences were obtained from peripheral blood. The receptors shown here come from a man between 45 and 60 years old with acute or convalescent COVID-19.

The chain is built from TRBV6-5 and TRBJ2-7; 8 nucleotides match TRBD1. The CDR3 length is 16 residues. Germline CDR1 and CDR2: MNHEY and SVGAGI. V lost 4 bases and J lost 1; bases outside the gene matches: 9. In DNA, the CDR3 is TGTGCCAGCAGTTTTATCGGCAGGGGGCTTTCCTACGAGCAGTACTTC. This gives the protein CASSFIGRGLSYEQYF.

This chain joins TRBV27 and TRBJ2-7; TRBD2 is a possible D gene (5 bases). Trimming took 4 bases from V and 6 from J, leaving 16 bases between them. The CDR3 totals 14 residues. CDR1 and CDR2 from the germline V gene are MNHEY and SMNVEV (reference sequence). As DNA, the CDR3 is TGTGCCAGCAGTTCGTATGCGAGGGTTCGCGAGCAGTACTTC. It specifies CASSSYARVREQYF.

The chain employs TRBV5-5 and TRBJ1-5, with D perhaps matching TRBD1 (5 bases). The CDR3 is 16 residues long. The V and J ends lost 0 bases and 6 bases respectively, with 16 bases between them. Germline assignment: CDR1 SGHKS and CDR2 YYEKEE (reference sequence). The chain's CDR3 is CASSLGGGVRGQPQHF. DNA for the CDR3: TGTGCCAGCAGCTTGGGAGGTGGGGTTAGGGGTCAGCCCCAGCATTTT.